Listed here are 9 T cell receptor beta chains from one sample, sequenced in a study of spatial heterogeneity in lung cancer. The time point denotes: sample taken at primary tumor resection. Frozen PBMC, nontumor lung or tumor provided whole RNA, which was sequenced unsorted. Via MiXCR, TCRdb re-called the 5' RACE reads, giving one row per CDR3 protein. The table has 6,600 or so distinct CDR3 sequences, around 5% seen once. Specimen: normal lung tissue next to the tumor, collected at surgery. These TCRs come from a female donor with early-stage non-small cell lung cancer.

In its sample, this clonotype was seen many times. Within a library made for alpha chains, this beta chain is off target, and its count is uninformative. This chain uses TRBV7-2 with TRBJ2-6, with no clear D. Germline CDR1 and CDR2: SGHTA and FQGNSA. This CDR3 contains 15 residues. The V end was cut by 2 bases, the J end by 2 bases, with 7 bases between. The CDR3 nucleotides read TGTGCCAGCAGCTTACGGAGTCCTGGGGCCAACGTCCTGACTTTC. Amino acids: CASSLRSPGANVLTF. The full variable domain, in which reference TRBV7-2 and TRBJ2-6 provide the parts outside the CDR3, is GAGVSQSPSNKVTEKGKDVELRCDPISGHTALYWYRQSLGQGLEFLIYFQGNSAPDKSGLPSDRFSAERTGGSVSTLTIQRTQQEDSAVYLCASSLRSPGANVLTFGAGSRLTVL.

This clonotype was detected only a few times. In a library made to pick up alpha chains, this beta chain is a stray read with a size that means little. The chain combines TRBV6-2 or TRBV6-3 with TRBJ2-4; D is ambiguous. Germline lookup yields CDR1 MNHEY and CDR2 SVGEGT. V lost 6 bases and J lost 2, with 14 bases in between. The CDR3 is made up of 15 amino acids. The CDR3 sequence: CASRPPSGPKNIQYF. CDR3 bases: TGTGCCAGCAGACCCCCGTCTGGTCCCAAAAACATTCAGTACTTC.

At least ten counts were recorded for this clonotype. This beta chain turned up in a library designed for alpha chains; as an off-target read, its abundance says little. This chain connects TRBV29-1 to TRBJ2-7; D not resolved. The CDR3 extends over 12 amino acids. V lost 5 bases, J lost 3 bases, and 11 bases lay in between. Germline V gene sequence: CDR1 SQVTM, CDR2 ANQGSEA. DNA for the CDR3: TGCAGCGTTTCGGGCGGCGTCTACGAGCAGTACTTC. It specifies CSVSGGVYEQYF.

As for this clonotype: In a library made to pick up alpha chains, this beta chain is a stray read with a size that means little. The chain carries TRBV4-2 and TRBJ2-1, with TRBD2 identical over 8 bases. Germline CDR1 and CDR2: LGHNA and YNFKEQ. The CDR3 totals 16 residues. V dropped 0 bases and J dropped 7; count of bases not matched to a gene: 8. CDR3 nucleotides: TGTGCCAGCAGCCAAGATTTGGCGGGAGGTCTTAATGAGCAGTTCTTC. This encodes CASSQDLAGGLNEQFF.

This clonotype showed up many times. Because the library targeted alpha chains, this beta chain is an off-target read whose size means little. V is TRBV28 and J is TRBJ2-2, with a tentative D call TRBD2 (5 bases). Germline CDR1 is MDHEN and CDR2 is SYDVKM. V was clipped by 2 bases and J by 4 bases, with 11 bases between them. The CDR3 sequence is 15 residues long. CDR3 sequence (DNA): TGTGCCAGCAGTTTACCCGGTGAGGGCACCGGGGAGCTGTTTTTT. Translating it yields CASSLPGEGTGELFF.

Of note for this clonotype: This may come from a read error, since a much larger clone is one base off. This beta chain was picked up by a library intended for alpha chains and is off target, so its count carries little meaning. The chain couples TRBV7-2 to TRBJ1-6; D remains unclear. The ends were cut back, 3 bases at V and 0 bases at J, with 3 bases in the middle. The CDR3 has 14 residues. Germline CDR1 and CDR2: SGHTA and FQGNSA. CDR3 coding DNA: TGTGCCAGCAGCTTGAACTCCTATAATTCACCCCTCCACTTT. It is translated as CASSLNSYNSPLHF. The full variable domain, completed using reference TRBV7-2 and TRBJ1-6, is GAGVSQSPSNKVTEKGKDVELRCDPISGHTALYWYRQSLGQGLEFLIYFQGNSAPDKSGLPSDRFSAERTGGSVSTLTIQRTQQEDSAVYLCASSLNSYNSPLHFGNGTRLTVT.

This clonotype showed up many times. Little can be read into the size of this beta chain, an off-target read in a library designed for alpha chains. The chain couples TRBV28 to TRBJ1-3; D not certain. The CDR3 consists of 14 residues. Trimming shortened V by 0 bases and J by 3 bases, and 6 bases separated the two germline ends. Germline assignment: CDR1 MDHEN and CDR2 SYDVKM. CDR3: CASSLWQFGNTIYF. CDR3 DNA sequence: TGTGCCAGCAGTTTATGGCAGTTTGGAAACACCATATATTTT.

This clonotype is medium-sized. This beta chain turned up in a library designed for alpha chains; as an off-target read, its abundance says little. The chain joins TRBV7-2 to TRBJ2-2, with D perhaps matching TRBD2 (5 bases). This CDR3 has 15 amino acids. Germline lookup yields CDR1 SGHTA and CDR2 FQGNSA. The V end lost 1 base, the J end lost 3 bases, and 9 bases lay between the germline ends. The CDR3 DNA reads as TGTGCCAGCAGCTTAGGAAGCGGATACACCGGGGAGCTGTTTTTT. It specifies CASSLGSGYTGELFF. Together with reference TRBV7-2 and TRBJ2-2, the CDR3 gives the full variable domain: GAGVSQSPSNKVTEKGKDVELRCDPISGHTALYWYRQSLGQGLEFLIYFQGNSAPDKSGLPSDRFSAERTGGSVSTLTIQRTQQEDSAVYLCASSLGSGYTGELFFGEGSRLTVL.

Sample share makes this clonotype medium-sized. This beta chain is a stray read from a library made for alpha chains; its abundance is not meaningful. The gene calls are TRBV19 and TRBJ2-3; D gene ambiguous. V was trimmed by 8 bases and J by 5 bases, leaving 8 bases between them. CDR1 LNHDA and CDR2 SQIVND come from the germline V gene (reference sequence). This CDR3 has 11 residues. CDR3 sequence reads: CASASGDTQYF. The DNA for the CDR3 is TGTGCCAGTGCCTCAGGAGATACGCAGTATTTT. The whole variable domain, filled in from reference TRBV19 and TRBJ2-3, reads DGGITQSPKYLFRKEGQNVTLSCEQNLNHDAMYWYRQDPGQGLRLIYYSQIVNDFQKGDIAEGYSVSREKKESFPLTVTSAQKNPTAFYLCASASGDTQYFGPGTRLTVL.